This T cell receptor beta chain stems from a study of blood T cell repertoires in COVID-19. The overall study: T cells, B-cell-depleted T cells, or PBMCs provided the cDNA or gDNA that served as material.

Original methodology: Cell counts per sample came from amplifying reference gene primers. TCRdb's table, derived via immunoSEQ multiplex PCR, lists solely in-frame clones and lacks some. For V, J and clone size, that table is used; D and trimming come from the DNA. The sample yields about 200,000 clones, around 82% seen once. This receptor was taken from a woman aged 60-75 years with acute COVID-19. What was sequenced was PBMCs or T cells enriched from blood (not recorded which).

CDR3 loop: CAGLAGALNEQFF. Written as DNA, the CDR3 is TGTGCCGGTCTAGCGGGAGCACTCAATGAGCAGTTCTTC. The chain employs TRBV2 and TRBJ2-1; 10 nucleotides line up with TRBD2. The CDR3 spans 13 residues. CDR1 and CDR2 (germline): SNHLY, FYNNEI. V shed 11 bases, J shed 6 bases, and the junction held 7 bases outside the gene matches.